The 30 T cell receptor beta chains below come from one sample, sequenced in a study of T-cell memory formation after mild COVID-19. TCRdb independently ran MiXCR on the 5' RACE reads; one entry per CDR3 protein. This table has about half a million distinct CDR3 sequences, 18% appearing once. Sequenced sample: PBMCs or a T cell subset sorted from them (not recorded which). These receptors originate from an adult woman who had mild COVID-19 (a few samples of this study predate the infection). Cell type and time point are not known.

The CDR3 nucleotides are TGTGCCAGCAGCCTAGGCAGGGCGGGGAGCGCAGATACGCAGTATTTT. Translated: CASSLGRAGSADTQYF. The chain links TRBV7-6 to TRBJ2-3; a possible D gene is TRBD2 (6 bases). Germline CDR1 reads SGHVS; CDR2 reads FNYEAQ. There are 16 residues in the CDR3. The V end was cut by 5 bases, the J end by 4 bases, with 19 bases between.

The J gene is TRBJ2-7, the V gene TRBV12-3 or TRBV12-4, with 11 bases identical to TRBD2. Trimming removed 4 bases from V and 1 base from J; junction bases left unmatched: 6. The CDR3 runs to 16 residues. CDR3 DNA sequence: TGTGCCAGCAGTTACCGACTAGCGGGATCATCCTACGAGCAGTACTTC. Its protein is CASSYRLAGSSYEQYF.

V usage is TRBV14 and J usage is TRBJ2-5, with D maybe TRBD1 (5 bases). This CDR3 has 15 residues. Between the trimmed V and J ends, which lost 0 bases and 1 base, there was a span of 9 bases. Looked up from germline, CDR1 is SGHDN and CDR2 is FVKESK. The CDR3 here is CASSQEGVGQETQYF. In DNA, the CDR3 is TGTGCCAGCAGCCAAGAAGGGGTAGGCCAAGAGACCCAGTACTTC. Looking up the rest from reference TRBV14 and TRBJ2-5 gives the full variable domain: EAGVTQFPSHSVIEKGQTVTLRCDPISGHDNLYWYRRVMGKEIKFLLHFVKESKQDESGMPNNRFLAERTGGTYSTLKVQPAELEDSGVYFCASSQEGVGQETQYFGPGTRLLVL.

The sample holds a few counts of this clonotype. V gene TRBV5-1 combines with J gene TRBJ1-5; a weak D match, TRBD1 (6 bases). The germline CDR1 and CDR2 sequences are SGHRS and YFSETQ. The CDR3 loop spans 14 amino acids. The germline V and J ends were trimmed by 0 bases and 5 bases, with 9 bases remaining between them. The CDR3 coding sequence is TGCGCCAGCAGCTTGGGGGGGGGCGATCAGCCCCAGCATTTT. Translation gives CASSLGGGDQPQHF.

Many counts were recorded for this clonotype. This sequence joins TRBV9 and TRBJ2-5; D perhaps matches TRBD1 (6 bases). In germline, CDR1 is SGDLS, CDR2 YYNGEE. The CDR3 sequence is 14 residues long. V was clipped by 0 bases and J by 4 bases, with 10 bases between them. The CDR3 bases are TGTGCCAGCAGCGTAGGGACAGTTAGAGAGACCCAGTACTTC. Amino acid sequence: CASSVGTVRETQYF.

This chain connects TRBV5-1 to TRBJ2-3, with 8 bases aligning to TRBD2. Unmatched junction bases numbered 6, after V lost 5 bases and J lost 1 base. This CDR3 contains 15 residues. Germline CDR1 SGHRS, CDR2 YFSETQ. CDR3 loop: CASSWSGGCTDTQYF. Here the CDR3 DNA reads TGCGCCAGCAGTTGGAGCGGGGGTTGCACAGATACGCAGTATTTT.

The chain couples TRBV12-3 or TRBV12-4 to TRBJ2-1; D might be TRBD1 or TRBD2, each matching 5 bases. CDR3 length: 16 amino acids. Trimming pared 5 bases from V and 8 bases from J, leaving 22 bases between. The CDR3 loop reads CASSPFPGTPYDEQFF. CDR3 coding DNA: TGTGCCAGCAGTCCTTTCCCCGGGACCCCTTACGATGAGCAGTTCTTC.

In this sample, this clonotype turned up many times. The genes are TRBV7-8 and TRBJ2-7, with 11 positions matching TRBD2. Germline V CDR1 and CDR2: SGHVS, FQNEAQ. Unmatched junction bases numbered 4, after V lost 7 bases and J lost 2 bases. The CDR3 consists of 14 residues. The DNA of the CDR3 is TGTGCCAGCACCAGGACTAGCGGGCCCTACGAGCAGTACTTC. Amino acid sequence: CASTRTSGPYEQYF.

This chain joins TRBV7-9 and TRBJ1-3, with 9 bases aligning to TRBD1. There are 14 residues in the CDR3. With V trimmed by 4 bases and J by 3 bases, 1 base remained unmatched. CDR1 and CDR2 (germline): SEHNR, FQNEAQ (reference sequence). CDR3 loop: CASSWDRVGNTIYF. Here the CDR3 DNA reads TGTGCCAGCAGCTGGGACAGGGTTGGAAACACCATATATTTT.

The chain carries TRBV7-6 and TRBJ2-7, with D possibly TRBD1 on 5 matching bases. Germline CDR1 SGHVS, CDR2 FNYEAQ. V was cut by 4 bases and J by 4 bases, with 11 bases left in between. The CDR3 spans 13 residues. The CDR3 spells CASSSLKGYEQYF. The CDR3, as DNA: TGTGCCAGCAGCTCCTTAAAGGGGTACGAGCAGTACTTC.

The chain links TRBV5-5 to TRBJ2-1; possible D gene TRBD2, 7 bases. The CDR3 loop spans 14 amino acids. The germline V and J ends were trimmed by 2 bases and 9 bases, with 15 bases remaining between them. CDR1 is SGHKS, CDR2 YYEKEE, per germline (reference sequence). The CDR3 bases are TGTGCCAGCAGCTTTTTGGGGGGGCCAGGTGAGCAGTTCTTC. Amino acids: CASSFLGGPGEQFF. The whole variable domain, filled in from reference TRBV5-5 and TRBJ2-1, reads DAGVTQSPTHLIKTRGQQVTLRCSPISGHKSVSWYQQVLGQGPQFIFQYYEKEERGRGNFPDRFSARQFPNYSSELNVNALLLGDSALYLCASSFLGGPGEQFFGPGTRLTVL.

The chain has TRBV9 and TRBJ2-1, with D possibly being TRBD2 (6 bases). This CDR3 comprises 15 residues. The germline CDR1 and CDR2 sequences are SGDLS and YYNGEE. With 4 bases removed from V and 1 base from J, the gap between germline ends came to 12 bases. Written as DNA, the CDR3 is TGTGCCAGCAGCCATTCTAGCGTATCCTACAATGAGCAGTTCTTC. Its translation: CASSHSSVSYNEQFF. Together with reference TRBV9 and TRBJ2-1, the CDR3 gives the full variable domain: DSGVTQTPKHLITATGQRVTLRCSPRSGDLSVYWYQQSLDQGLQFLIQYYNGEERAKGNILERFSAQQFPDLHSELNLSSLELGDSALYFCASSHSSVSYNEQFFGPGTRLTVL.

This clonotype was counted only a few times. It may be a read error: a sequence one base away is much more abundant. This sequence joins TRBV7-9 and TRBJ2-1; 9 bases match TRBD2. Germline V gives CDR1 SEHNR, CDR2 FQNEAQ (reference sequence). The J segment lost 0 bases and the V segment lost 5 bases, leaving 2 bases of the junction unmatched. CDR3 length: 15 residues. The CDR3 DNA follows: TGTGCCAGCAGCAATAGCGGGAGCTCCTACAATGAGCAGTTCTTC. Its translation: CASSNSGSSYNEQFF.

The chain recombines TRBV2 with TRBJ2-1, with 12 bases that match TRBD2. CDR1 is SNHLY and CDR2 is FYNNEI in the germline V gene. V shed 7 bases and J 14 bases; nucleotides not matched to a gene: 9. The CDR3 length is 13 residues. Here the CDR3 reads CASTQTSGSAKFF. DNA of the CDR3: TGTGCCAGCACCCAGACTAGCGGGAGTGCTAAGTTCTTC.

This clonotype appeared a few times. The chain is built from TRBV7-3 and TRBJ2-3, with 14 bases fitting TRBD2. The V and J ends lost 5 bases and 5 bases, in that order; junction bases with no gene match: 6. Germline CDR1 is SGHTA and CDR2 is FQGTGA. The CDR3 totals 16 residues. The CDR3, as DNA: TGTGCCAGCAGCCGACTAGCGGGAGGGCCAATAGATACGCAGTATTTT. Protein product: CASSRLAGGPIDTQYF.

This clonotype has a handful of counts. The chain uses TRBV11-3 and TRBJ1-2; D not certain. Germline lookup yields CDR1 SGHNT and CDR2 YENEEA. The CDR3 extends over 13 amino acids. Trimming left V 5 bases short and J 6 bases short, with 13 bases between. CDR3 region: CASSPGEVHGYTF. The CDR3 DNA follows: TGTGCCAGCAGCCCGGGAGAAGTGCATGGCTACACCTTC. The full variable domain, rest sourced from reference TRBV11-3 and TRBJ1-2, is EAGVVQSPRYKIIEKKQPVAFWCNPISGHNTLYWYLQNLGQGPELLIRYENEEAVDDSQLPKDRFSAERLKGVDSTLKIQPAELGDSAVYLCASSPGEVHGYTFGSGTRLTVV.

This sequence joins TRBV25-1 and TRBJ2-7; D gene ambiguous. V shed 0 bases and J shed 6 bases, with 15 bases lying between them. The germline CDR1 and CDR2 sequences are MGHDK and SYGVNS. The CDR3 spans 15 residues. This CDR3 reads CASSEYPASGREQYF. The CDR3, as DNA: TGTGCCAGCAGTGAATATCCTGCGTCTGGCCGCGAGCAGTACTTC.

This clonotype appeared a few times. The V and J genes are TRBV3-1 and TRBJ1-2, with D possibly matching TRBD1 (5 bases). This CDR3 has 13 amino acids. Trimming shortened V by 1 base and J by 8 bases, and 11 bases separated the two germline ends. The germline gives CDR1 LGHDT, CDR2 YNNKEL (reference sequence). The chain's CDR3 is CASSQALGEGYTF. As DNA, the CDR3 is TGTGCCAGCAGCCAAGCATTGGGGGAAGGCTACACCTTC.

The CDR3 is CAWNPRGVDTEAFF. In DNA form, the CDR3 reads TGTGCCTGGAACCCTCGGGGCGTAGACACTGAAGCTTTCTTT. This chain uses TRBV30 with TRBJ1-1, with a tentative D call TRBD1 (5 bases). Germline CDR1 GTSNPN, CDR2 SVGIG (reference sequence). The CDR3 has 14 residues. Trimming removed 4 bases from V and 3 bases from J, with 15 bases in between. The whole variable domain, filled in from reference TRBV30 and TRBJ1-1, reads SQTIHQWPATLVQPVGSPLSLECTVEGTSNPNLYWYRQAAGRGLQLLFYSVGIGQISSEVPQNLSASRPQDRQFILSSKKLLLSDSGFYLCAWNPRGVDTEAFFGQGTRLTVV.

The table lists this clonotype with a count of one. The rearrangement links TRBV11-3 to TRBJ1-1; TRBD1 matches at 7 bases. This CDR3 spans 12 amino acids. CDR1 and CDR2 (germline): SGHNT, YENEEA. V lost 3 bases and J lost 12; bases outside the gene matches: 7. The CDR3 loop reads CASSFRGLATFF. DNA for the CDR3: TGTGCCAGCAGCTTTAGGGGGCTTGCCACTTTCTTT.

The chain recombines TRBV15 with TRBJ2-2, with D hard to call. The CDR3 runs 14 residues. Germline CDR1 reads LNHNV; CDR2 reads YYDKDF (reference sequence). V was clipped by 3 bases and J by 4 bases, with 9 bases between them. The CDR3 is CATSREVGTGELFF. The CDR3 DNA sequence: TGTGCCACCAGCAGGGAAGTCGGCACCGGGGAGCTGTTTTTT.

The sample holds a few counts of this clonotype. The chain recombines TRBV7-2 with TRBJ2-7, with TRBD2 matching 12 bases. The germline V gene has CDR1 SGHTA and CDR2 FQGNSA. With V trimmed by 8 bases and J by 7 bases, 12 bases remained unmatched. The CDR3 extends over 15 amino acids. The CDR3 region is CASQGASGRASEQYF. CDR3 bases: TGTGCCAGCCAAGGGGCTAGCGGGAGGGCCTCGGAGCAGTACTTC. The full variable domain, its missing parts supplied by reference TRBV7-2 and TRBJ2-7, is GAGVSQSPSNKVTEKGKDVELRCDPISGHTALYWYRQSLGQGLEFLIYFQGNSAPDKSGLPSDRFSAERTGGSVSTLTIQRTQQEDSAVYLCASQGASGRASEQYFGPGTRLTVT.

This clonotype has only a few counts. The V call is TRBV29-1, the J call TRBJ2-5, with TRBD1 matching over 8 bases. V lost 7 bases and J lost 9; bases outside the gene matches: 13. Germline V gene sequence: CDR1 SQVTM, CDR2 ANQGSEA. The CDR3 runs 13 residues. The CDR3 sequence is CSAQTGASRSQYF. DNA for the CDR3: TGCAGCGCTCAGACAGGGGCCTCAAGGTCCCAGTACTTC.

The chain couples TRBV3-1 to TRBJ2-7, with 7 bases aligning to TRBD2. The CDR3 totals 16 residues. The V segment lost 1 base and the J segment 3 bases; nucleotides outside the gene matches: 9. The germline V gene has CDR1 LGHDT and CDR2 YNNKEL (reference sequence). The CDR3 bases are TGTGCCAGCAGCCAAGGCATGGGGCTAGCGGTCTACGAGCAGTACTTC. Its protein product is CASSQGMGLAVYEQYF.

CDR3 sequence: CATSDFEGLETQYF. CDR3 nucleotides: TGTGCCACCAGTGATTTCGAGGGTTTAGAGACCCAGTACTTC. The genes are TRBV24-1 and TRBJ2-5; a weak D match, TRBD2 (5 bases). The V gene lost 1 base and the J gene lost 4 bases, with 9 bases spanning the gap. The CDR3 covers 14 residues. Germline CDR1 is KGHDR and CDR2 is SFDVKD.

This clonotype was seen a few times. V gene TRBV6-1 combines with J gene TRBJ2-5; TRBD2 might be the D (6 bases). CDR3 length equals 15 residues. Germline V gene data show CDR1 as MNHNS and CDR2 as SASEGT. Trimming stripped 1 base from V and 0 bases from J, with 9 bases between. CDR3: CASSEEAGNQETQYF. The CDR3 DNA is TGTGCCAGCAGTGAAGAGGCGGGAAACCAAGAGACCCAGTACTTC.

This clonotype was seen a handful of times. J is TRBJ2-3 and V is TRBV6-1; D is unresolved. Germline CDR1 MNHNS, CDR2 SASEGT. The V end was cut by 3 bases, the J end by 0 bases, with 7 bases between. The CDR3 length is 14 residues. For the CDR3, the DNA is TGTGCCAGCAGTGATGTCTATAGCACAGATACGCAGTATTTT. As protein: CASSDVYSTDTQYF.

V usage is TRBV19 and J usage is TRBJ1-1, with D possibly being TRBD1 (5 bases). The CDR3 is 17 residues long. The ends were cut back, 5 bases at V and 5 bases at J, with 24 bases in the middle. Germline assignment: CDR1 LNHDA and CDR2 SQIVND (reference sequence). CDR3 residues: CASSAWTRQRFETEAFF. CDR3 DNA sequence: TGTGCCAGTAGTGCATGGACGAGACAGCGCTTCGAGACTGAAGCTTTCTTT.

There are a few counts of this clonotype. This rearrangement joins TRBV7-9 to TRBJ1-4; D remains ambiguous. Germline V gene data show CDR1 as SEHNR and CDR2 as FQNEAQ (reference sequence). The V gene lost 5 bases and the J gene lost 2 bases, with 18 bases spanning the gap. There are 17 residues in the CDR3. CDR3: CASSPVETLTTNEKLFF. The CDR3 DNA follows: TGTGCCAGCAGCCCGGTGGAAACCTTGACGACTAATGAAAAACTGTTTTTT.

This clonotype occurred a few times. The V gene is TRBV7-3, the J gene TRBJ1-2; weak D call: TRBD1 (5 bases). CDR3 length: 13 amino acids. The germline gives CDR1 SGHTA, CDR2 FQGTGA. V lost 2 bases and J lost 6, with 10 bases in between. DNA for the CDR3: TGTGCCAGCAGCTTAGGACTAGGGGATGGCTACACCTTC. This codes for CASSLGLGDGYTF.